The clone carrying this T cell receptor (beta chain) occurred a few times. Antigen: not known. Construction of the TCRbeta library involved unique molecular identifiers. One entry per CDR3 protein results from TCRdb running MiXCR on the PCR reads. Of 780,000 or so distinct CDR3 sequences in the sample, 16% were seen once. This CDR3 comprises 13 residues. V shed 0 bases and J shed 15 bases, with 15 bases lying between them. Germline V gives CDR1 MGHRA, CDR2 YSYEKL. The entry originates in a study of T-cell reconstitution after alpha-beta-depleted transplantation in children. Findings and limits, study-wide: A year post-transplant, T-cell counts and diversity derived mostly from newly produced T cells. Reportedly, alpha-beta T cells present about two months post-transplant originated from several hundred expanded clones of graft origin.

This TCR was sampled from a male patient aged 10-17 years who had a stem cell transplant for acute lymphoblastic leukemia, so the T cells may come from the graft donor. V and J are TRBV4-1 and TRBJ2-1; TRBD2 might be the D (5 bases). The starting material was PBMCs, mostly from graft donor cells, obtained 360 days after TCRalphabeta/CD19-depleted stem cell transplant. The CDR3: CASSQDLDRRRFF. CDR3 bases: TGCGCCAGCAGCCAAGATCTGGACCGGAGGCGGTTCTTC.